Listed below are T cell receptor beta chains from one sample, sequenced in a study of response to subunit inactivated influenza vaccine. TCRdb re-derived calls from the RT-PCR reads in MiXCR, one entry per CDR3 protein. The table lists about 180,000 distinct CDR3 sequences, approximately 12% of them singletons. The starting material was CD8+ T cells sorted from PBMCs, obtained about 23 months after vaccination. Receptors were obtained from a man between 45 and 75 years old who received an inactivated influenza vaccine. The CDR3 runs from the conserved cysteine through the conserved F or W. D genes are given only for firm matches. Size is omitted from some rows. Given values are once, few, many or a class for expanded clones.

v_call	j_call	d_call	clone_size	cdr3_nt	cdr3_aa
TRBV7-3	TRBJ1-6	NA	medium-sized	TGTGCCAGCAGCTTAACGTTAAGGGCAGGCTGGGATAATTCACCCCTCCACTTT	CASSLTLRAGWDNSPLHF
TRBV4-3	TRBJ1-1	NA	NA	TGCGCCAGCAGCCAAGGTTGGAACACTGAAGCTTTCTTT	CASSQGWNTEAFF
TRBV7-9	TRBJ1-1	NA	few	TGTGCCAGCAGCTTAGTTGGGGCCGGGGACACTGAAGCTTTCTTT	CASSLVGAGDTEAFF
TRBV4-1	TRBJ2-1	TRBD2	NA	TGCGCCAGCAGCCAAGTTGCTAGCGGGTGGACCTACAATGAGCAGTTCTTC	CASSQVASGWTYNEQFF
TRBV4-2	TRBJ1-1	NA	many	TGTGCCAGCAGCCAAGACTCCGCGGGTATCACTGAAGCTTTCTTT	CASSQDSAGITEAFF
TRBV3-1	TRBJ2-1	NA	NA	TGTGCCAGCAGCCAAGGCGTCACCGGGGACAACAATGAGCAGTTCTTC	CASSQGVTGDNNEQFF
TRBV10-3	TRBJ2-7	NA	many	TGTGCCATCAGGGACCGTAGCTCCTACGAGCAGTACTTC	CAIRDRSSYEQYF
TRBV5-1	TRBJ2-3	TRBD1	NA	TGCGCCAGCAGCCTACGACAGGGTCTCACAGATACGCAGTATTTT	CASSLRQGLTDTQYF
TRBV7-9	TRBJ1-1	NA	many	TGTGCCAGCAGCCGGGCCCCGAATGAAGCTTTCTTT	CASSRAPNEAFF
TRBV28	TRBJ2-5	TRBD1	few	TGTGCCAGCAGTATCGGACAGGGGGGAGAGACCCAGTACTTC	CASSIGQGGETQYF